The clone carrying this TCR beta chain has just one count. Antigen: not known. At one end the junction does not follow the germline gene, possibly because of a read error. Bulk tumor genomic DNA, 500 to 650 ng per sample, was the template. Spaced far apart, several biopsies were taken from each primary tumor during surgery. Newly diagnosed with untreated non-small cell lung cancer, the patients underwent curative surgery. This specimen belongs to a study of immune heterogeneity within non-small cell lung tumors. About the research overall: The tumor set comprised a handful of squamous cell carcinomas and around eleven non-squamous carcinomas (plus 1 not otherwise specified). Study outcomes and limitations: The high-frequency T-cell receptor beta clonotypes mostly did not match up between individual patients. Higher local tumor mutational burden went with moderately higher local T-cell clonality, R around 0.34.

Germline CDR1 KGHDR, CDR2 SFDVKD. This CDR3 region has 15 residues. TCR beta CDR3 amplification used multiplex PCR with 32 V and 13 J primers. Via MiXCR, TCRdb re-called the multiplex PCR reads, giving one row per CDR3 protein. The sample shows just over 15,000 distinct CDR3 sequences, roughly 29% of them seen only once. The chain links TRBV24-1 to TRBJ2-1, with TRBD2 matching 9 bases. The receptor was derived from a man in his forties with non-small cell lung cancer. The sample taken for sequencing was lung tumor tissue. The CDR3 here is CDTSDSSGVYNEQFF. The CDR3 coding sequence is TGTGACACCAGTGATTCTAGCGGGGTGTACAATGAGCAGTTCTTC.